Listed here are 21 T cell receptor beta chains from one sample, sequenced in a study of radiation and T cells in renal cell carcinoma. Assay: immunoSEQ multiplex PCR; the TCRdb copy retains only in-frame clones and omits some. Of 100,000 to 150,000 clones listed, about four fifths were seen once; the top ten hold 2.5% to 3.5%. Described time point: baseline pretreatment blood. Noted treatment: 15 Gy SBRT to primary tumor, nephrectomy 4 weeks later. The sample in question was blood, obtained from a patient whose treatment included radiotherapy and nephrectomy. Receptors originate from a woman aged 55-70 years with renal cell carcinoma.

The genes are TRBV7-9 and TRBJ2-1, with TRBD2 matching over 11 bases. The length of the CDR3 is 16 residues. V lost 5 bases to trimming and J lost 2 bases; unmatched junction nucleotides: 5. Per germline, CDR1 SEHNR and CDR2 FQNEAQ (reference sequence). The CDR3 region has the DNA TGTGCCAGCAGCCTAACTAGCGGGAGTGCCTACAATGAGCAGTTCTTC. It is translated as CASSLTSGSAYNEQFF.

This sequence joins TRBV2 and TRBJ1-2; maybe TRBD1 (5 bases). CDR3 length: 13 amino acids. Deletions cut 8 bases from V and 5 bases from J, with 15 bases between. Per the germline V gene, CDR1 is SNHLY and CDR2 is FYNNEI. The CDR3 coding sequence is TGTGCCAGCTACGCGGGGCCCGGATATGGCTACACCTTC. Translated, it gives CASYAGPGYGYTF.

The chain recombines TRBV6-5 with TRBJ2-3; TRBD1 is a possible D gene (5 bases). CDR1 and CDR2 (germline): MNHEY, SVGAGI. Deletions cut 0 bases from V and 4 bases from J, with 5 bases between. This CDR3 is built from 13 residues. In DNA, the CDR3 is TGTGCCAGCAGTTACTCAGGGGCAGATACGCAGTATTTT. Its protein product is CASSYSGADTQYF.

This clone was picked up a small number of times. V gene TRBV7-9 combines with J gene TRBJ1-6, with 8 positions matching TRBD1. The V segment lost 3 bases and the J segment 15 bases; nucleotides outside the gene matches: 13. The CDR3 runs to 15 residues. Germline CDR1 and CDR2: SEHNR and FQNEAQ (reference sequence). This CDR3 reads CASSFNGQGLSRLHF. In nucleotides, the CDR3 is TGTGCCAGCAGCTTTAACGGACAGGGACTTTCTCGCCTCCACTTT. Full variable domain (missing parts from reference TRBV7-9 and TRBJ1-6): DTGVSQNPRHKITKRGQNVTFRCDPISEHNRLYWYRQTLGQGPEFLTYFQNEAQLEKSRLLSDRFSAERPKGSFSTLEIQRTEQGDSAMYLCASSFNGQGLSRLHFGNGTRLTVT.

The J gene is TRBJ2-5, the V gene TRBV7-2; D gene uncertain. The CDR3 loop spans 14 amino acids. Germline loops: CDR1 SGHTA, CDR2 FQGNSA. V was cut by 2 bases and J by 1 base, with 8 bases left in between. In nucleotides, the CDR3 is TGTGCCAGCAGCTTAAGATTCGCCCAAGAGACCCAGTACTTC. Its protein is CASSLRFAQETQYF.

The V call is TRBV16, the J call TRBJ2-7; D is uncertain. Germline CDR1 reads KGHSY; CDR2 reads FQNENV. This CDR3 spans 14 amino acids. The germline V and J ends were trimmed by 0 bases and 3 bases, with 9 bases remaining between them. For the CDR3, the DNA is TGTGCCAGCAGCCAATCCGGCAGTATCTACGAGCAGTACTTC. It encodes CASSQSGSIYEQYF.

J is TRBJ1-4 and V is TRBV4-3; 7 positions agree with TRBD1. The CDR3 spans 15 residues. Looked up from germline, CDR1 is LGHNA and CDR2 is YSLEER. The V gene end was trimmed by 4 bases and the J gene end by 0 bases; junction bases not matched to a gene: 2. This CDR3 reads CASSRTGATNEKLFF. The CDR3, as DNA: TGCGCCAGCAGCCGTACAGGGGCAACTAATGAAAAACTGTTTTTT.

The J gene is TRBJ2-1, the V gene TRBV6-5; no clear D gene. This CDR3 contains 15 residues. Germline lookup yields CDR1 MNHEY and CDR2 SVGAGI. V was shortened by 6 bases and J by 0 bases, with 12 bases between the two germline ends. The CDR3 loop is CASRLARHSYNEQFF. In DNA, the CDR3 is TGTGCCAGCAGGTTGGCTAGACACTCCTACAATGAGCAGTTCTTC.

This clone showed up just once. The chain uses TRBV18 and TRBJ2-2, with D perhaps matching TRBD2 (5 bases). From germline, CDR1 is KGHSH and CDR2 LQKENI. With 2 bases removed from V and 5 bases from J, the gap between germline ends came to 15 bases. The CDR3 runs 16 residues. CDR3 in DNA: TGTGCCAGCTCACCAGGAGCGGACCACAATACCGGGGAGCTGTTTTTT. Translated: CASSPGADHNTGELFF.

V gene TRBV5-1 combines with J gene TRBJ1-6, with D maybe TRBD1 (5 bases). The CDR3 is 18 amino acids. Germline CDR1 and CDR2: SGHRS and YFSETQ. V shed 4 bases and J shed 0 bases, with 17 bases lying between them. CDR3 sequence (DNA): TGCGCCAGCAGCCCCGGGACCGAGGGTCGCTCCTATAATTCACCCCTCCACTTT. Protein: CASSPGTEGRSYNSPLHF.

This chain links TRBV5-6 with TRBJ1-5; D is unclear. Germline-derived CDR1 and CDR2 are SGHDT and YYEEEE. V was pared by 3 bases and J by 3 bases, with 10 bases between. The CDR3 length is 14 residues. CDR3 loop: CASSSVRLNQPQHF. CDR3 in DNA: TGTGCCAGCAGCTCGGTAAGACTCAATCAGCCCCAGCATTTT.

The genes are TRBV7-2 and TRBJ2-7; 10 bases match TRBD2. The junction had 8 bases not matched to a gene; V was cut back by 5 bases and J by 4 bases. The CDR3 is 15 amino acids. Germline V gene sequence: CDR1 SGHTA, CDR2 FQGNSA. The CDR3 DNA reads TGTGCCAGCAGCGTAATGACTAGCGGGTTGTACGAGCAGTACTTC. It encodes CASSVMTSGLYEQYF.

The chain recombines TRBV4-1 with TRBJ2-1, with D hard to call. Germline V lookup: CDR1 MGHRA, CDR2 YSYEKL. The CDR3 loop spans 17 amino acids. The ends were cut back, 0 bases at V and 0 bases at J, with 12 bases in the middle. CDR3 bases: TGCGCCAGCAGCCAAGACATTGCCAGTATCTCCTACAATGAGCAGTTCTTC. Amino acids: CASSQDIASISYNEQFF.

The J gene is TRBJ2-7, the V gene TRBV7-8; 8 nucleotides agree with TRBD1. The germline CDR1 and CDR2 sequences are SGHVS and FQNEAQ. J lost 2 bases, V lost 5 bases, and 8 bases had no gene match. This CDR3 region has 15 residues. CDR3: CASSHDRGSTYEQYF. The CDR3 DNA reads as TGTGCCAGCAGCCACGACAGGGGCTCTACCTACGAGCAGTACTTC. The whole variable domain, remainder taken from reference TRBV7-8 and TRBJ2-7, is GAGVSQSPRYKVAKRGQDVALRCDPISGHVSLFWYQQALGQGPEFLTYFQNEAQLDKSGLPSDRFFAERPEGSVSTLKIQRTQQEDSAVYLCASSHDRGSTYEQYFGPGTRLTVT.

This clone was picked up a small number of times. The chain's CDR3 is CASSLGTRREPLPFF. CDR3 bases: TGTGCCAGCAGCTTAGGGACTAGGCGGGAGCCCCTTCCTTTCTTC. V usage is TRBV7-2 and J usage is TRBJ2-1; 7 bases line up with TRBD2. The germline V gene has CDR1 SGHTA and CDR2 FQGNSA. The CDR3 totals 15 residues. The V and J ends lost 1 base and 16 bases, in that order; junction bases with no gene match: 16.

This clone was picked up one time. The chain combines TRBV4-2 with TRBJ2-6, with TRBD1 as a possible D gene (6 bases). This CDR3 region has 16 residues. The V gene lost 5 bases and the J gene lost 0 bases, with 11 bases spanning the gap. CDR1 LGHNA and CDR2 YNFKEQ come from the germline V gene. The CDR3 region has the DNA TGTGCCAGCAGCAGGGACACGAGCTCTGGGGCCAACGTCCTGACTTTC. Translated: CASSRDTSSGANVLTF.

The chain employs TRBV9 and TRBJ2-2; TRBD1 matches at 7 bases. From germline, CDR1 is SGDLS and CDR2 YYNGEE. V trimming: 3 bases; J trimming: 5 bases; junction bases outside the gene matches: 1. CDR3 length: 13 residues. The CDR3 reads CASSATGTGELFF. The CDR3 DNA is TGTGCCAGCAGCGCGACAGGGACCGGGGAGCTGTTTTTT. The full variable domain, completed using reference TRBV9 and TRBJ2-2, is DSGVTQTPKHLITATGQRVTLRCSPRSGDLSVYWYQQSLDQGLQFLIQYYNGEERAKGNILERFSAQQFPDLHSELNLSSLELGDSALYFCASSATGTGELFFGEGSRLTVL.

The chain has TRBV7-3 and TRBJ1-2, with a tentative D call TRBD1 (5 bases). Germline loops: CDR1 SGHTA, CDR2 FQGTGA. V lost 5 bases and J lost 8, with 21 bases in between. The CDR3 runs 15 residues. CDR3 coding DNA: TGTGCCAGCAGCCCAACACAGGCCGGGACTGTCGGCTACACCTTC. It translates to CASSPTQAGTVGYTF.

The chain links TRBV28 to TRBJ2-7; 9 bases map to TRBD2. The CDR3 has 13 amino acids. CDR1 is MDHEN and CDR2 is SYDVKM in the germline V gene. With 6 bases clipped from V and 7 bases from J, the junction kept 7 bases outside the gene matches. The CDR3 here is CASRLSGREEQYF. CDR3 nucleotides: TGTGCCAGCAGACTTAGCGGGAGAGAGGAGCAGTACTTC.

The V call is TRBV6-5, the J call TRBJ2-3, with TRBD2 matching over 8 bases. The CDR3 sequence is 16 residues long. J lost 4 bases, V lost 4 bases, and 10 bases had no gene match. Germline lookup yields CDR1 MNHEY and CDR2 SVGAGI. Here the CDR3 DNA reads TGTGCCAGCAGTTCGGGAGGGGGGGGGCTTTCAGATACGCAGTATTTT. It translates to CASSSGGGGLSDTQYF.

J is TRBJ2-1 and V is TRBV14; TRBD1 matches at 7 bases. The CDR3 loop spans 14 amino acids. Germline V gene lookup returns CDR1 SGHDN and CDR2 FVKESK. Trimming took 1 base from V and 4 from J; bases not matched to a gene: 1. In nucleotides, the CDR3 is TGTGCCAGCAGCCAAGCACAGGGGTACAATGAGCAGTTCTTC. Amino acids: CASSQAQGYNEQFF.